These T cell receptor beta chains were read from a single sample in a study of spatial heterogeneity in lung cancer. TCRdb used MiXCR to reprocess the 5' RACE reads, holding one entry per CDR3 protein. The sample has over 5,000 distinct CDR3 sequences; 2.9% are singletons. Specimen: normal lung tissue next to the tumor, collected at surgery. The receptors stem from a male donor with early-stage non-small cell lung cancer. Both conserved end residues are part of each CDR3. D genes are given only for firm matches. A clone size is listed for some rows: how often the clone was seen (once, few, many), or a class if it is expanded.

clone_size	d_call	v_call	j_call	cdr3_aa	cdr3_nt
many	.	TRBV20-1	TRBJ1-5	CSARNRLSVGQPQHF	TGCAGTGCTAGGAACAGGCTGAGTGTGGGTCAGCCCCAGCATTTT
many	.	TRBV12-3/TRBV12-4	TRBJ2-2	CASSPIRATGELFF	TGTGCCAGCAGTCCCATCAGGGCCACCGGGGAGCTGTTTTTT
medium-sized	.	TRBV12-3/TRBV12-4	TRBJ2-2	CASRMASGELFF	TGTGCCAGCCGAATGGCATCCGGGGAGCTGTTTTTT
medium-sized	.	TRBV6-1	TRBJ2-1	CASSLLVNSYNEQFF	TGTGCCAGCAGTCTACTAGTAAACTCCTACAATGAGCAGTTCTTC
many	TRBD1	TRBV6-5	TRBJ1-3	CASSYGQGAGDTIYF	TGTGCCAGCAGTTACGGACAGGGGGCGGGAGACACCATATATTTT
medium-sized	TRBD2	TRBV2	TRBJ2-1	CASSGTSGGVGFF	TGTGCCAGCAGTGGGACTAGCGGGGGGGTTGGGTTCTTC
.	TRBD2	TRBV4-2	TRBJ2-7	CASSQGSSGGGGYEQYF	TGTGCCAGCAGCCAAGGATCATCGGGAGGCGGAGGTTACGAGCAGTACTTC
many	.	TRBV6-5	TRBJ2-7	CASSYSSGAYEQYF	TGTGCCAGCAGTTACTCTTCGGGGGCCTACGAGCAGTACTTC
medium-sized	TRBD2	TRBV12-3/TRBV12-4	TRBJ2-1	CASSPGTSGSDEQFF	TGTGCCAGCAGTCCCGGGACTAGCGGGAGCGATGAGCAGTTCTTC
medium-sized	.	TRBV20-1	TRBJ2-3	CSARETLRSTDTQYF	TGCAGTGCTAGAGAGACACTGAGAAGCACAGATACGCAGTATTTT
medium-sized	.	TRBV14	TRBJ1-3	CASSRDTGTLSGNTIYF	TGTGCCAGCAGCCGGGATACAGGGACTCTCTCTGGAAACACCATATATTTT
many	.	TRBV7-2	TRBJ1-5	CASSPTYGQNQPQHF	TGTGCCAGCAGCCCTACTTACGGACAGAATCAGCCCCAGCATTTT
.	.	TRBV29-1	TRBJ1-1	CSVEGQTREAFF	TGCAGCGTTGAAGGACAGACTCGTGAAGCTTTCTTT
many	.	TRBV21-1	TRBJ1-5	CASSTSTDGNQPQHF	TGTGCCAGCAGCACCTCGACAGATGGCAATCAGCCCCAGCATTTT
medium-sized	TRBD2	TRBV3-1	TRBJ2-2	CASNRGLGLAGSGELFF	TGTGCCAGCAACCGCGGGCTGGGACTAGCGGGATCCGGGGAGCTGTTTTTT
medium-sized	.	TRBV7-2	TRBJ2-1	CASSPSRDSYNEQFF	TGTGCCAGCAGCCCGTCCCGGGACTCCTACAATGAGCAGTTCTTC
many	.	TRBV27	TRBJ1-4	CASSFSGYEKLFF	TGTGCCAGCAGTTTTTCAGGTTACGAAAAACTGTTTTTT
medium-sized	.	TRBV5-6	TRBJ2-4	CASSLVEDLAKNIQYF	TGTGCCAGCAGCTTGGTTGAGGACCTAGCCAAAAACATTCAGTACTTC
.	TRBD1	TRBV4-2	TRBJ1-6	CASSQADRGNNSPLHF	TGTGCCAGCAGCCAGGCGGACAGGGGGAACAATTCACCCCTCCACTTT
many	.	TRBV11-1	TRBJ2-7	CASSSFESYEQYF	TGTGCCAGCAGCTCCTTTGAATCCTACGAGCAGTACTTC
medium-sized	TRBD2	TRBV7-8	TRBJ2-5	CASSLGTSGQETQYF	TGTGCCAGCAGCTTGGGGACTAGCGGGCAAGAGACCCAGTACTTC
many	.	TRBV20-1	TRBJ1-1	CSAEGHLNTEAFF	TGCAGTGCGGAGGGACATTTAAACACTGAAGCTTTCTTT
many	TRBD2	TRBV7-9	TRBJ2-1	CASSARLAGGPVDEQFF	TGTGCCAGCAGCGCCAGACTAGCGGGAGGGCCGGTTGATGAGCAGTTCTTC
medium-sized	TRBD1	TRBV7-8	TRBJ2-5	CASSSIAGTGGQTQYF	TGTGCCAGCAGCTCTATCGCCGGGACAGGGGGGCAGACCCAGTACTTC
many	.	TRBV18	TRBJ2-2	CASSPKLGGRPYTGELFF	TGTGCCAGCTCACCAAAGTTGGGAGGCAGGCCGTACACCGGGGAGCTGTTTTTT
many	.	TRBV10-3	TRBJ1-1	CAISEEPSPSAFF	TGTGCCATCAGTGAGGAGCCATCCCCGAGTGCTTTCTTT
many	TRBD1	TRBV6-6	TRBJ1-1	CASSDRTGTNTEAFF	TGTGCCAGCAGTGATAGGACAGGGACGAACACTGAAGCTTTCTTT
large	.	TRBV19	TRBJ2-5	CASGKSVTETQYF	TGTGCCAGTGGGAAGTCGGTGACCGAGACCCAGTACTTC
many	TRBD1	TRBV2	TRBJ1-2	CANHFTGGDGYTF	TGTGCCAACCACTTCACAGGGGGCGATGGCTACACCTTC
large	.	TRBV4-2	TRBJ2-7	CASSQVEELVPEQYF	TGTGCCAGCAGCCAAGTAGAGGAATTGGTCCCCGAGCAGTACTTC
medium-sized	.	TRBV20-1	TRBJ2-7	CSARDVGKGNEQYF	TGCAGTGCTAGAGATGTGGGGAAGGGTAACGAGCAGTACTTC
many	.	TRBV5-1	TRBJ2-1	CASSLGDLPGSEQFF	TGCGCCAGCAGCTTGGGGGACCTTCCCGGGTCTGAGCAGTTCTTC
many	TRBD2	TRBV20-1	TRBJ2-4	CSAEEGRENIQYF	TGCAGTGCTGAGGAGGGGAGGGAAAACATTCAGTACTTC
.	.	TRBV6-2/TRBV6-3	TRBJ2-2	CASSRDRYTGELFF	TGTGCCAGCAGCCGTGACAGATACACCGGGGAGCTGTTTTTT
few	.	TRBV2	TRBJ1-6	CASSGGLVSLHF	TGTGCCAGCAGTGGAGGTTTGGTCTCCCTCCACTTT
many	.	TRBV20-1	TRBJ1-2	CSATPGDFRNYGYTF	TGCAGTGCCACTCCCGGGGACTTTAGAAACTATGGCTACACCTTC
few	TRBD1	TRBV9	TRBJ1-5	CASSEGTGNSNQPQHF	TGTGCCAGCAGCGAGGGGACAGGGAATAGCAATCAGCCCCAGCATTTT
many	.	TRBV20-1	TRBJ1-1	CSARFQGLNTEAFF	TGCAGTGCTAGATTCCAGGGGTTGAACACTGAAGCTTTCTTT
medium-sized	TRBD2	TRBV20-1	TRBJ2-1	CSARSSGGRDEQFF	TGCAGTGCTAGGTCTAGCGGGGGCAGGGATGAGCAGTTCTTC
medium-sized	.	TRBV4-3	TRBJ2-5	CASSRNLLYGNSRETQYF	TGCGCCAGCAGCCGAAACCTTCTATATGGGAACAGCAGGGAGACCCAGTACTTC
many	.	TRBV20-1	TRBJ1-3	CSARAGAGSGNTIYF	TGCAGTGCTAGAGCTGGGGCGGGCTCTGGAAACACCATATATTTT
medium-sized	.	TRBV3-1	TRBJ2-1	CASSPRGSYNEQFF	TGTGCCAGCAGCCCAAGGGGCTCCTACAATGAGCAGTTCTTC
many	TRBD2	TRBV7-2	TRBJ2-3	CASSPGLAGGSFQQYF	TGTGCCAGCAGCCCGGGACTAGCGGGGGGTTCGTTCCAGCAGTATTTT
medium-sized	.	TRBV6-5	TRBJ2-6	CASSRSGANVLTF	TGTGCCAGCAGCCGCTCTGGGGCCAACGTCCTGACTTTC